This TCR beta chain was identified during a study of blood T cells in healthy people across ages. The authors ran a second PCR of roughly 7 to 11 cycles using a sample-barcoded 5' primer and a J-beta primer mix. Any given sample supplied a minimum of 2.5 million CDR3-containing paired-end reads. TCRdb used MiXCR to reprocess the 5' RACE reads, holding one entry per CDR3 protein. This table holds almost 1 million distinct CDR3 sequences, approximately 50% found once. Isolation per sample recovered at least 7 million PBMCs. Sequencing was done on a sample of blood. The receptor was derived from an older woman in good health.

In DNA, the CDR3 is TGTGCCAGCAGCTCGTTCAGGGGGGACGACTCCCCCTACGAGCAGTACTTC. It specifies CASSSFRGDDSPYEQYF. The chain employs TRBV7-9 and TRBJ2-7; weak D call: TRBD1 (7 bases). Trimming took 4 bases from V and 2 from J, leaving 21 bases between them. In germline, CDR1 is SEHNR, CDR2 FQNEAQ (reference sequence). The CDR3 loop spans 17 amino acids.